This TCR beta chain emerged from a study of T cell responses to AZD1222 COVID-19 vaccine. Notes on the study in general: Spike-specific TCR depth and breadth grew after two AZD1222 doses. Most donors were white British and more were female, and clonal diversity was possibly underestimated. Only a handful of AZD1222 recipients tested seropositive at baseline. Across spike, vaccine-associated CD4 TCRs were found, dominant at 160-218 and 743-854.

For this clone: Its antigen is unknown.

Trimming shortened V by 2 bases and J by 0 bases, and 12 bases separated the two germline ends. This CDR3 comprises 16 residues. Germline-derived CDR1 and CDR2 are KGHDR and SFDVKD. Only in-frame clones appear in the TCRdb table, and some are missing; sequencing was by immunoSEQ multiplex PCR. Here the sample spans 100,000 to 130,000 clones, more than 80% being singletons. The source was peripheral blood, collected on day 0 of AZD1222 vaccination. This TCR derives from an adult in good health. The chain links TRBV24-1 to TRBJ1-2, with D tentatively TRBD1 (5 bases). The CDR3 sequence: CATSDSEGTPNYGYTF. The CDR3 coding sequence is TGTGCCACCAGTGATTCCGAAGGGACTCCTAACTATGGCTACACCTTC.